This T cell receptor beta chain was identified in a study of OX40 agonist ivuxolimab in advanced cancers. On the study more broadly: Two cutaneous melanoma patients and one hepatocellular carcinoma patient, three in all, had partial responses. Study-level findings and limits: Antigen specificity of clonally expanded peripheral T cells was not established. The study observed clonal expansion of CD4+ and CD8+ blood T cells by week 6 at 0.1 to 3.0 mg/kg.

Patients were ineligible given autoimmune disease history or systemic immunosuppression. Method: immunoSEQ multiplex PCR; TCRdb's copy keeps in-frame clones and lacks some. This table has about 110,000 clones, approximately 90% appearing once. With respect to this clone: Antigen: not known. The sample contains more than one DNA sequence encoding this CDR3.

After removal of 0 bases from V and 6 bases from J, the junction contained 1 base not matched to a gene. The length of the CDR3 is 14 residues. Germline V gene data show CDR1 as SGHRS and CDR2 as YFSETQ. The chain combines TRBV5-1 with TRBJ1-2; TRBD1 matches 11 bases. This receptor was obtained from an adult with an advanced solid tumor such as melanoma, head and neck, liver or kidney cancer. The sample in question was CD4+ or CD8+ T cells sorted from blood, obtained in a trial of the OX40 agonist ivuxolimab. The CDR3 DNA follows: TGCGCCAGCAGCTTGGGGACAGGGGGCGATGGCTACACCTTC. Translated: CASSLGTGGDGYTF.